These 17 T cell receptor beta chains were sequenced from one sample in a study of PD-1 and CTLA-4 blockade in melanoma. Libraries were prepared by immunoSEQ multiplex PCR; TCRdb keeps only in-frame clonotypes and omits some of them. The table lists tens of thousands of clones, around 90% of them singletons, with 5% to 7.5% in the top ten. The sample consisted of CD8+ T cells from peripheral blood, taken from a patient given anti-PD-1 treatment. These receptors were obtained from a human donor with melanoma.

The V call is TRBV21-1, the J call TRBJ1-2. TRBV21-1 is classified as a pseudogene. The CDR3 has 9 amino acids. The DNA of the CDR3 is TGTGCCTTAACAAGGGGCTACACCTTC. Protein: CALTRGYTF.

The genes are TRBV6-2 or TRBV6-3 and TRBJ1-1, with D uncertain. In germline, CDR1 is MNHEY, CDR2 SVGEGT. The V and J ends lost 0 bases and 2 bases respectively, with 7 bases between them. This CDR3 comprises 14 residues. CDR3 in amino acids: CASSYSAGNTEAFF. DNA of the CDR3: TGTGCCAGCAGTTACTCGGCAGGCAACACTGAAGCTTTCTTT.

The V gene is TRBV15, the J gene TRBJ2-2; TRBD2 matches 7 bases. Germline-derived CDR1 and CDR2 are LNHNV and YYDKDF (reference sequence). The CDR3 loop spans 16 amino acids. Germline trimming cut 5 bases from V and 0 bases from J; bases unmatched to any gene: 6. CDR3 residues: CATSVGRPSNTGELFF. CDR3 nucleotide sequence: TGTGCCACCAGCGTCGGGAGGCCGTCGAACACCGGGGAGCTGTTTTTT.

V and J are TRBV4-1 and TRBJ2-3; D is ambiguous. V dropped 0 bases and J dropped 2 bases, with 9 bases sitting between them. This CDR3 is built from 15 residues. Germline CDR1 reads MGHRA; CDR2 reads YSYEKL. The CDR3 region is CASSQELAVTDTQYF. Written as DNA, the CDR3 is TGCGCCAGCAGCCAAGAGTTGGCGGTCACAGATACGCAGTATTTT.

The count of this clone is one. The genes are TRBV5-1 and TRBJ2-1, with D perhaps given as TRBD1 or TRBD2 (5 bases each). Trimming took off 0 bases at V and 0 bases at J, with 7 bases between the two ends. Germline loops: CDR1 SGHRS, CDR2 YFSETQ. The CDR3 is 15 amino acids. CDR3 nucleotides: TGCGCCAGCAGCTTGGAGGGGAGCTCCTACAATGAGCAGTTCTTC. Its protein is CASSLEGSSYNEQFF.

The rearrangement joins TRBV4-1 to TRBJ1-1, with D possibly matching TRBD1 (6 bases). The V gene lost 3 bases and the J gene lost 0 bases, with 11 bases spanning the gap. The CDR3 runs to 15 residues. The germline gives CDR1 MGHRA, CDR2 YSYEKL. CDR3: CASSQGGAVNTEAFF. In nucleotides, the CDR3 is TGCGCCAGCAGCCAGGGGGGGGCCGTGAACACTGAAGCTTTCTTT.

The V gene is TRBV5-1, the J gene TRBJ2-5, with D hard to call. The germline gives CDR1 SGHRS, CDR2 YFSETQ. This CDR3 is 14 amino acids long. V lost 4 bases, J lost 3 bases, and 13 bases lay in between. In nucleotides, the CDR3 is TGCGCCAGCAGCCCCCCATCGGTAAAAGAGACCCAGTACTTC. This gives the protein CASSPPSVKETQYF.

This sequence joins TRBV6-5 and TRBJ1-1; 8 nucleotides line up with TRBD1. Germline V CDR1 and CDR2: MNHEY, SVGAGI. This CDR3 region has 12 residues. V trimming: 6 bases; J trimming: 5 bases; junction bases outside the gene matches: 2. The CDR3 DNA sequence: TGTGCCAGCAGACAGGGGGGAACTGAAGCTTTCTTT. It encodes CASRQGGTEAFF.

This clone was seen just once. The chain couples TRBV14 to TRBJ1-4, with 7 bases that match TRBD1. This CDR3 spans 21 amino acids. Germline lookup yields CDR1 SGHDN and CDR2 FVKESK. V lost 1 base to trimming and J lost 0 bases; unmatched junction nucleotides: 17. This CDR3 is CASSQGTLGQNNSSTNEKLFF. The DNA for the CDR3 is TGTGCCAGCAGCCAAGGAACTCTGGGACAGAATAACAGCTCAACTAATGAAAAACTGTTTTTT.

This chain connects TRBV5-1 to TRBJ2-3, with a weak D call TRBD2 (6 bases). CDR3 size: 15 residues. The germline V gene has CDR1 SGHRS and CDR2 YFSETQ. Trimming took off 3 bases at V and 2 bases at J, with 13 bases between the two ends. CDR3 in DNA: TGCGCCAGCAGCTCAATCGGACTAATCACAGATACGCAGTATTTT. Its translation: CASSSIGLITDTQYF.

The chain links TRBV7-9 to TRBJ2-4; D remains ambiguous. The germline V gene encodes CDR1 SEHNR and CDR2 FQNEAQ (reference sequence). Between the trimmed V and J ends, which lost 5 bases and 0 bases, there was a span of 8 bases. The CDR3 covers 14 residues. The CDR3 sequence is CASSPGLAKNIQYF. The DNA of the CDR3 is TGTGCCAGCAGCCCTGGTTTAGCCAAAAACATTCAGTACTTC.

The CDR3 loop is CATRLGSTEAFF. The CDR3 DNA reads as TGTGCCACCCGGCTAGGGAGTACTGAAGCTTTCTTT. The chain is built from TRBV6-5 and TRBJ1-1; D not resolved. There are 12 residues in the CDR3. Per the germline V gene, CDR1 is MNHEY and CDR2 is SVGAGI. V lost 10 bases, J lost 5 bases, and 14 bases lay in between.

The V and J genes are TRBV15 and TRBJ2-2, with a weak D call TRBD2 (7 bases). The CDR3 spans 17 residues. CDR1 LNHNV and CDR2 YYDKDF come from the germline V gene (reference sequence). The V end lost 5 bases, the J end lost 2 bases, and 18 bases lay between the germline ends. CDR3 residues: CATSPREGGLNTGELFF. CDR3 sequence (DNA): TGTGCCACCAGCCCCAGAGAGGGGGGGCTTAACACCGGGGAGCTGTTTTTT.

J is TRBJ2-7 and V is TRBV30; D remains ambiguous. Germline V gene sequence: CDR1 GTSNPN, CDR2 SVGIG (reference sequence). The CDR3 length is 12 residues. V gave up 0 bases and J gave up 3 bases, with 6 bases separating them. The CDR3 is CAWSVSDYEQYF. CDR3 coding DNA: TGTGCCTGGAGTGTTTCCGACTACGAGCAGTACTTC. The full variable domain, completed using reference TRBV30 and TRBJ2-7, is SQTIHQWPATLVQPVGSPLSLECTVEGTSNPNLYWYRQAAGRGLQLLFYSVGIGQISSEVPQNLSASRPQDRQFILSSKKLLLSDSGFYLCAWSVSDYEQYFGPGTRLTVT.

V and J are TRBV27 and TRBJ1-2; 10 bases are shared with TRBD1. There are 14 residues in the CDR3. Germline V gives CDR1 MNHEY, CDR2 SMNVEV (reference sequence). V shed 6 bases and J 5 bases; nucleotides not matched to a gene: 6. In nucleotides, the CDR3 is TGTGCCAGCAGGACCGGGACAGGGGAGTATGGCTACACCTTC. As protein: CASRTGTGEYGYTF.

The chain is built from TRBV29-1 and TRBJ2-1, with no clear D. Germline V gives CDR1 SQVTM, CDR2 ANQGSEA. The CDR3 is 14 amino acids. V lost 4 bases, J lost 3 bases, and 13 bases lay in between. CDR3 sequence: CSVVLEIDYNEQFF. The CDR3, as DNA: TGCAGCGTTGTGTTGGAAATTGACTACAATGAGCAGTTCTTC.

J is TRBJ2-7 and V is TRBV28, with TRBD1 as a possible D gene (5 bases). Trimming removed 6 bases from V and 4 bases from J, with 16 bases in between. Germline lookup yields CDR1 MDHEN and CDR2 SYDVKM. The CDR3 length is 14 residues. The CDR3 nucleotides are TGTGCCAGCAGCCTAACAGGTGCCGCGTACGAGCAGTACTTC. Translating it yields CASSLTGAAYEQYF.